This T cell receptor (beta chain) stems from a study of T cell responses to AZD1222 COVID-19 vaccine. Notes on the study in general: The study found Spike-specific TCR breadth and depth rose after two AZD1222 doses.

Worth noting for this clone: Its antigen is not identified.

TCRdb's copy holds only in-frame clones and misses some; the assay was immunoSEQ multiplex PCR. The repertoire holds 130,000 to 150,000 clones, with roughly 89% as singletons. The ends lost 3 bases at V and 8 bases at J; junction bases unmatched: 15. The CDR3 covers 16 residues. Germline V CDR1 and CDR2: MNHEY, SVGAGI. The clonotype originates from an adult in good health. The specimen was peripheral blood, collected on day 0 of AZD1222 vaccination. The gene calls are TRBV6-5 and TRBJ1-2; 7 positions agree with TRBD1. CDR3 protein: CASSYFDREGVKGYTF. The CDR3 DNA sequence: TGTGCCAGCAGTTATTTCGACAGGGAAGGGGTTAAGGGCTACACCTTC.